A selection of T cell receptor beta chains follows, all from one sample in a study of T cells in Graves' hyperthyroidism and ophthalmopathy. Using its own MiXCR run on the multiplex PCR reads, TCRdb lists one record per CDR3 protein. This sample has roughly 750,000 distinct CDR3 sequences, with less than 20% found just once. The sequenced material came from blood. Receptor source: a man between 18 and 29 years old with Graves' hyperthyroidism. Both conserved end residues are part of each CDR3.

V	J	CDR3
TRBV27	TRBJ2-2	CASSPRGERDTGELFF
TRBV9	TRBJ2-2	CASSDRVGLGELFF
TRBV3-1	TRBJ2-5	CASSQNEETQYF
TRBV11-3	TRBJ2-1	CASSRAALAGDEQFF
TRBV6-2/TRBV6-3	TRBJ2-1	CASSYYGTSGYNEQFF
TRBV7-9	TRBJ2-4	CASSRGWGNIQYF
TRBV24-1	TRBJ2-4	CATSDPGPWSVQYF
TRBV28	TRBJ2-7	CASRDRGNYEQYF
TRBV12-3/TRBV12-4	TRBJ2-7	CASSFQQLYEQYF
TRBV7-8	TRBJ2-2	CASSDTGRDTGELFF
TRBV12-5	TRBJ2-3	CASGSPLTSRSTDTQYF
TRBV11-2	TRBJ2-1	CASSLLPYEQFF
TRBV24-1	TRBJ2-7	CATQGTRTYEQYF
TRBV20-1	TRBJ2-7	CSARTGLPSEQYF
TRBV2	TRBJ2-1	CASSEGLAGGQFF
TRBV5-1	TRBJ2-7	CASSSGTGYLEQYF
TRBV15	TRBJ2-2	CATSPAGTGSTGELFF
TRBV18	TRBJ1-1	CASSPRDRGLTEAFF
TRBV10-2	TRBJ2-7	CASSLRRGGRASTPYEQYF
TRBV6-1	TRBJ2-7	CASSLAASGSGEQYF